One and the same sample provided the 15 T cell receptor beta chains below, sequenced in a study of OX40 agonist ivuxolimab in advanced cancers. TCRdb's copy holds only in-frame clones and misses some; the assay was immunoSEQ multiplex PCR. Of 79,000 or so clones in the sample, around 90% are singletons; the top ten hold around 1.5%. The sample consisted of CD4+ or CD8+ T cells sorted from blood, taken in a trial of the OX40 agonist ivuxolimab. These receptors were taken from an adult with an advanced solid tumor such as melanoma, head and neck, liver or kidney cancer.

This rearrangement joins TRBV27 to TRBJ2-2; TRBD2 agrees at 10 bases. Germline CDR1 and CDR2: MNHEY and SMNVEV (reference sequence). CDR3 length: 15 residues. V gave up 5 bases and J gave up 5 bases; unmatched junction bases: 5. The CDR3 DNA follows: TGTGCCAGCAGTCCTTTAGCGGGAGGAACCGGGGAGCTGTTTTTT. Translation gives CASSPLAGGTGELFF.

The V call is TRBV7-2, the J call TRBJ1-6; possibly TRBD1 for D (6 bases). Trimming left V 0 bases short and J 4 bases short, with 16 bases between. This CDR3 is 18 amino acids long. The germline V gene has CDR1 SGHTA and CDR2 FQGNSA. CDR3 sequence reads: CASSLAGGALRYNSPLHF. CDR3 nucleotides: TGTGCCAGCAGCTTAGCGGGGGGGGCGCTCCGATATAATTCACCCCTCCACTTT.

DNA of the CDR3: TGTGCCAGCTCACCGGACACTCCGGGTAACTATGGCTACACCTTC. This sequence encodes CASSPDTPGNYGYTF. The V and J genes are TRBV18 and TRBJ1-2, with D perhaps matching TRBD1 (5 bases). V lost 3 bases, J lost 1 base, and 12 bases lay in between. The CDR3 length is 15 residues. The germline V gene encodes CDR1 KGHSH and CDR2 LQKENI.

The V gene is TRBV15, the J gene TRBJ1-2; 8 positions match TRBD1. The CDR3 consists of 13 residues. J lost 8 bases, V lost 4 bases, and 6 bases had no gene match. Germline V gene data show CDR1 as LNHNV and CDR2 as YYDKDF (reference sequence). CDR3 sequence (DNA): TGTGCCACCAGCAAGGACAGGGTCTGGGGCTACACCTTC. Translation: CATSKDRVWGYTF.

The rearrangement uses TRBV28 and TRBJ1-5, with a weak D call TRBD1 (6 bases). In germline, CDR1 is MDHEN, CDR2 SYDVKM. CDR3 length equals 16 residues. V was clipped by 2 bases and J by 6 bases, with 17 bases between them. CDR3 protein: CASSLTGQGMGQPQHF. CDR3 bases: TGTGCCAGCAGTTTAACTGGGCAGGGGATGGGTCAGCCCCAGCATTTT.

V and J are TRBV28 and TRBJ2-7, with D possibly being TRBD1 (6 bases). CDR1 is MDHEN and CDR2 is SYDVKM in the germline V gene. Trimming took 4 bases from V and 3 from J, leaving 13 bases between them. CDR3 length: 14 residues. CDR3 coding DNA: TGTGCCAGCAGTTCCCAGGACAGATACTACGAGCAGTACTTC. Its protein is CASSSQDRYYEQYF.

The gene calls are TRBV4-3 and TRBJ2-1, with D unresolved. Trimming removed 0 bases from V and 7 bases from J, with 10 bases in between. The CDR3 extends over 14 amino acids. The germline V gene has CDR1 LGHNA and CDR2 YSLEER. CDR3 amino acids: CASSQEARSNEQFF. CDR3 DNA sequence: TGCGCCAGCAGCCAAGAGGCGAGAAGTAATGAGCAGTTCTTC.

V is TRBV19 and J is TRBJ2-3; either TRBD1 or TRBD2 may fit D (5 bases each). Trimming pared 5 bases from V and 1 base from J, leaving 10 bases between. Germline V gene data show CDR1 as LNHDA and CDR2 as SQIVND (reference sequence). The CDR3 sequence is 14 residues long. The CDR3 sequence is CASSPGRRTDTQYF. In nucleotides, the CDR3 is TGTGCCAGTAGTCCGGGACGGCGCACAGATACGCAGTATTTT.

The chain uses TRBV11-3 and TRBJ2-7, with 11 nucleotides matching TRBD1. Germline CDR1 and CDR2: SGHNT and YENEEA. V trimming: 5 bases; J trimming: 5 bases; junction bases outside the gene matches: 11. CDR3 length equals 16 residues. Here the CDR3 reads CASSPRYGTGGHEQYF. In DNA, the CDR3 is TGTGCCAGCAGCCCCCGCTATGGGACAGGGGGTCACGAGCAGTACTTC.

The rearrangement joins TRBV27 to TRBJ2-7; 8 bases are shared with TRBD2. V gave up 0 bases and J gave up 4 bases; unmatched junction bases: 14. Germline values: CDR1 MNHEY, CDR2 SMNVEV (reference sequence). The CDR3 totals 18 residues. The CDR3 bases are TGTGCCAGCAGTTTATCGTATAGCGGGGCAGAGGAGGGGTACGAGCAGTACTTC. This translates into CASSLSYSGAEEGYEQYF.

The chain joins TRBV2 to TRBJ1-2; the match to TRBD1 covers 8 bases. The CDR3 contains 12 residues. Trimming removed 6 bases from V and 8 bases from J; junction bases left unmatched: 5. In germline, CDR1 is SNHLY, CDR2 FYNNEI. CDR3 sequence reads: CASRDTGGGYTF. The DNA of the CDR3 is TGTGCCAGCAGGGATACAGGGGGAGGCTACACCTTC.

The rearrangement links TRBV6-5 to TRBJ2-7; no definite D call. V lost 2 bases and J lost 6, with 5 bases in between. Germline V gene data show CDR1 as MNHEY and CDR2 as SVGAGI. CDR3 size: 11 residues. The CDR3 nucleotides read TGTGCCAGCAGTTACGGGCGCGAGCAGTACTTC. Amino acid sequence: CASSYGREQYF.

A single count supports this clone. The V call is TRBV5-4, the J call TRBJ1-6; D gene unclear. The CDR3 is made up of 14 amino acids. Looked up from germline, CDR1 is SGHNT and CDR2 is YYREEE (reference sequence). V lost 5 bases and J lost 7, with 13 bases in between. The CDR3 DNA follows: TGTGCCAGCAGTTTCATCGAACCCAATTCACCCCTCCACTTT. This gives the protein CASSFIEPNSPLHF.

This clone was found once. This chain connects TRBV10-3 to TRBJ2-7, with D possibly called TRBD1 or TRBD2 (5 bases each). Trimming left V 0 bases short and J 5 bases short, with 14 bases between. Germline-derived CDR1 and CDR2 are ENHRY and SYGVKD. CDR3 size: 15 residues. CDR3 sequence reads: CAISESQPGTNEQYF. CDR3 coding DNA: TGTGCCATCAGTGAGTCACAGCCCGGGACCAACGAGCAGTACTTC.

This chain uses TRBV30 with TRBJ2-5; 7 bases are a match to TRBD2. The CDR3 length is 13 residues. V lost 0 bases, J lost 5 bases, and 3 bases stayed unmatched. Germline values: CDR1 GTSNPN, CDR2 SVGIG (reference sequence). The CDR3 spells CAWSVGGSETQYF. The DNA of the CDR3 is TGTGCCTGGAGTGTGGGCGGGAGTGAGACCCAGTACTTC.